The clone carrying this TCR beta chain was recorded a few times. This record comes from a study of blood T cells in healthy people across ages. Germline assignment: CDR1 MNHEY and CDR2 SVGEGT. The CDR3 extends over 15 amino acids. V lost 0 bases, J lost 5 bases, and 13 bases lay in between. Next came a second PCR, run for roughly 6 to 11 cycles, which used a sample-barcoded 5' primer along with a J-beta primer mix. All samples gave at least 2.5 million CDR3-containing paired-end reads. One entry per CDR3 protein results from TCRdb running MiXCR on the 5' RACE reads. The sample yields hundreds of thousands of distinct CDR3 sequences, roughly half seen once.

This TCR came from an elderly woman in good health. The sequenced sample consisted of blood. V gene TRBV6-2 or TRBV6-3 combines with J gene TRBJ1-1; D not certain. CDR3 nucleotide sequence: TGTGCCAGCAGTTACTCGACACAGCTCTGGACTGAAGCTTTCTTT. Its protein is CASSYSTQLWTEAFF.